This T cell receptor beta chain was recorded in a study of CD8 T cells in ankylosing spondylitis. Scientists made TCR beta libraries using quantitative 5'-RACE with molecular barcodes. Using its own MiXCR run on the 5' RACE reads, TCRdb lists one record per CDR3 protein. The profile shows 35,000 to 45,000 distinct CDR3 sequences, 8% to 13% of them singletons. In its sample, this clonotype was seen many times. The antigen remains undetermined. CDR1 is MNHNS, CDR2 SASEGT, per germline. There are 11 residues in the CDR3. V lost 8 bases and J lost 8, with 9 bases in between. Overall study results and limits: Earlier work had already found some motif variants in reactive arthritis synovial fluid and blood. Researchers reportedly found disease-linked clones significantly enriched in matched ankylosing spondylitis synovial fluid.

The chain carries TRBV6-1 and TRBJ1-4, with D hard to call. The sample consisted of blood, either unsorted or a sorted T cell fraction (not recorded which). The clonotype comes from a male donor with ankylosing spondylitis or in good health (not recorded which). The CDR3 DNA follows: TGTGCCAGCTTTCTTGGGGAAAAACTGTTTTTT. This codes for CASFLGEKLFF.